This T cell receptor (beta chain) was observed in a study of immune characterization of retroperitoneal liposarcoma. TCRdb re-derived calls from the PCR reads in MiXCR, one entry per CDR3 protein. The table has some 3,000 distinct CDR3 sequences, around 50% seen once. Sequenced sample: tumor tissue. The receptor's source is a male donor with retroperitoneal liposarcoma.

The CDR3 sequence: CASSVPGYSGEQFF. The CDR3 nucleotides are TGTGCCAGCAGCGTACCCGGGTACTCTGGAGAGCAGTTCTTC. The chain employs TRBV11-1 and TRBJ2-7; D is uncertain. The DNA end lines up better with TRBJ2-1; the J call may be wrong. CDR3 size: 14 residues. Germline CDR1 is SGHAT and CDR2 is FQDESV (reference sequence).